This TCR beta chain was sequenced for a study of early stage breast cancer tumors. Looking at the study overall: Of some 17 invasive breast tumors, about 12 were hormone receptor-positive, HER2-negative. Around 9.8-fold was the mean read coverage per sample. The study's findings and limits: In about 85% of the 16 patients, blood comparison separated tumor from normal breast.

About this clone itself: Its antigen is not known.

This CDR3 region has 13 residues. Trimming removed 6 bases at V and 3 bases at J, with 12 bases between. CDR1 and CDR2 (germline): SGHVS, FNYEAQ. Blood replicates held 0.5 ug DNA, tumor or normal breast roughly 1.5 ug, two each. TCRdb keeps only in-frame clones here, not all; method: immunoSEQ multiplex PCR. Of 30,000 to 40,000 clones in the sample, 70% to 85% are singletons; the top ten hold over 6%. Sequences were obtained from blood. This sequence originates from a person aged 55-75 years with breast cancer. The V and J genes are TRBV7-6 and TRBJ2-7; TRBD2 might be the D (5 bases). CDR3 protein: CASSEGWGYEQYF. In DNA, the CDR3 is TGTGCCAGCAGTGAGGGCTGGGGCTACGAGCAGTACTTC.